The T cell receptor beta chain described here comes from a study of OX40 agonist ivuxolimab in advanced cancers. A note on the overall study: Ivuxolimab was a fully human IgG2 agonistic monoclonal antibody targeting the costimulatory receptor OX40 (CD134). Intravenous ivuxolimab was administered to patients every 2 weeks at six dose levels: 0.01, 0.1, 0.3, 1.5, 3 and 10 mg/kg. Of the approximately 54 dose-escalation patients, hepatocellular carcinoma was present in about 19, melanoma in some 15, renal cell carcinoma in 9 and head and neck cancer in 9. In the dose-escalation cohort, 70% to 85% of patients were male, and the mean age was approximately 64 years, with a range of roughly 23 to 85. Patients were allowed to have had prior anti-PD-1, anti-PD-L1 or anti-CTLA-4 therapy, and approximately 39% of the dose-escalation patients had been treated with checkpoint inhibitors. Partial responses were achieved by three dose-escalation patients, of whom one had hepatocellular carcinoma and two had cutaneous melanoma. Peripheral TCRbeta sequencing was intended to test whether TCR sequence diversity was altered and clonal T-cell expansion was caused by ivuxolimab. The paper reports the monotherapy dose-escalation portion (N of about 50 patients) of the phase I ivuxolimab trial.

The CDR3 starts with the cysteine, ends with the phenylalanine, and has 15 residues. Only the CDR3 region is kept as DNA, spanning 45 bases read in frame from base 1. The V end loses 3 bases and the J end loses 5 bases, and a stretch of 13 bases separates them. The germline V gene encodes CDR1 LNHDA and CDR2 SQIVND (reference sequence). This clone was seen only once. This clone's antigen is unknown. One base away there is no much larger clone; base qualities are not given. To sequence the TCRbeta CDR3 region, genomic DNA was isolated from the sorted cells. The immunoSEQ Assay was used for sequencing of TCRbeta CDR3 regions. The table comes from immuneACCESS by way of TCRdb, which keeps in-frame sequences with V and J called. Part of the clones is missing from these tables; in studies checked, under half for an unresolved V gene and the rest for unknown reasons. The sample has 60,000 to 80,000 clones on record, around 90% of them singletons. The leading ten clones occupy about 0.45% of the sample.

The full study reports these points: The antigen specificity of the peripheral T cells that underwent clonal expansion was not determined. Low levels of normalized T-cell clonal expansion were also seen in some patients who did not respond. After ivuxolimab, more expanded clones were found on average in CD8+ T cells than in CD4+ T cells. At doses from 0.1 to 3.0 mg/kg, clonal expansion was seen in both CD4+ and CD8+ blood T cells between baseline and week 6. In the 0.1-3.0 mg/kg groups, partial responders were among the patients with the lowest normalized peripheral clonal expansion, particularly in CD8+ T cells.

The trial excluded patients who had a history of autoimmune disease or were on systemic immunosuppression. Peripheral blood for TCR sequencing was drawn from every dose cohort at baseline, at cycle 4 day 1 and at cycle 7 day 1. The samples were drawn from a first-in-human, open-label, multicenter phase I dose-escalation trial of ivuxolimab. Adults with locally advanced or metastatic head and neck squamous cell, hepatocellular, melanoma or renal cell carcinoma were enrolled in the trial. Before TCR sequencing, CD4+ T cells and CD8+ T cells from peripheral blood were sorted into separate populations.

The sequencing here drew on CD4+ or CD8+ T cells sorted from blood, taken in a trial of the OX40 agonist ivuxolimab. Recombination connected TRBV19 to TRBJ2-2; the D assignment is uncertain and may be TRBD1 or TRBD2, with 6 bases supporting each. This TCR derives from an adult with an advanced solid tumor such as melanoma, head and neck, liver or kidney cancer. The base sequence is TGTGCCAGTAGTATTAATACAGGGAGGACCGGGGAGCTGTTTTTT. It translates as CASSINTGRTGELFF.